The next 28 T cell receptor beta chains were all read from a single sample in a study of blood T cell repertoires in COVID-19. TCRdb's copy holds only in-frame clones and misses some; the assay was immunoSEQ multiplex PCR. The sample lists about 160,000 clones; approximately 85% were seen once. Sequencing was performed on peripheral blood. The receptor source for this set is a man older than 75 with COVID-19, enrolled during active disease.

The chain couples TRBV27 to TRBJ2-5; 10 bases are shared with TRBD1. Trimming took 1 base from V and 4 from J; bases not matched to a gene: 9. CDR1 MNHEY and CDR2 SMNVEV come from the germline V gene (reference sequence). The CDR3 consists of 17 residues. The CDR3 DNA is TGTGCCAGCAGTTTATACTGGGGACAGGGGAGAGGAGAGACCCAGTACTTC. It is translated as CASSLYWGQGRGETQYF.

This clone was observed a single time. The J gene is TRBJ2-7, the V gene TRBV6-1; 7 nucleotides align to TRBD1. The germline V gene encodes CDR1 MNHNS and CDR2 SASEGT. V was pared by 6 bases and J by 1 base, with 6 bases of the junction left unmatched. The CDR3 consists of 14 residues. The CDR3 reads CASSSTGWSYEQYF. The CDR3, as DNA: TGTGCCAGCAGCTCGACAGGGTGGTCCTACGAGCAGTACTTC.

The rearrangement joins TRBV6-2 or TRBV6-3 to TRBJ1-2; the D is unclear. Trimming left V 2 bases short and J 0 bases short, with 4 bases between. The V gene's germline CDR1 is MNHEY and CDR2 SVGEGT. This CDR3 contains 13 residues. CDR3: CASSYGPNYGYTF. For the CDR3, the DNA is TGTGCCAGCAGTTACGGGCCTAACTATGGCTACACCTTC.

The V and J genes are TRBV7-6 and TRBJ2-7; no reliable D call. CDR1 SGHVS and CDR2 FNYEAQ come from the germline V gene. Trimming shortened V by 5 bases and J by 4 bases, and 12 bases separated the two germline ends. The CDR3 contains 13 residues. As DNA, the CDR3 is TGTGCCAGCAGCCCATCCGAGGTGTACGAGCAGTACTTC. Protein product: CASSPSEVYEQYF.

The chain carries TRBV3-1 (or the pseudogene TRBV3-2) and TRBJ1-1; possibly TRBD1 for D (6 bases). Between the trimmed V and J ends, which lost 5 bases and 1 base, there was a span of 8 bases. Germline V gives CDR1 LGHDT, CDR2 YNNKEL (reference sequence). The CDR3 is 13 amino acids. The CDR3 region is CASSGQSNTEAFF. The CDR3 DNA reads TGTGCCAGCAGCGGACAGTCGAACACTGAAGCTTTCTTT.

This chain joins TRBV4-3 and TRBJ1-4, with D tentatively TRBD1 (5 bases). CDR1 is LGHNA, CDR2 YSLEER, per germline. With 0 bases removed from V and 6 bases from J, the gap between germline ends came to 14 bases. The CDR3 contains 16 residues. The CDR3 DNA follows: TGCGCCAGCAGCCAAGATGGGCAGGGAGGCGATGAAAAACTGTTTTTT. Its translation is CASSQDGQGGDEKLFF.

The V call is TRBV18, the J call TRBJ2-7; D perhaps matches TRBD1 (6 bases). Deletions cut 1 base from V and 2 bases from J, with 6 bases between. CDR1 and CDR2 from the germline V gene are KGHSH and LQKENI. The CDR3 runs to 13 residues. The CDR3 nucleotides are TGTGCCAGCTCACCACAGGGGGCCTACGAGCAGTACTTC. Residues: CASSPQGAYEQYF.

The V call is TRBV2, the J call TRBJ1-1, with D possibly TRBD1 on 6 matching bases. Germline V gene data show CDR1 as SNHLY and CDR2 as FYNNEI. Trimming removed 11 bases at V and 0 bases at J, with 13 bases between. This CDR3 is built from 13 residues. In DNA, the CDR3 is TGTGCCGGTGAAGGACAGATGAACACTGAAGCTTTCTTT. Protein product: CAGEGQMNTEAFF.

This clone was recorded only once. The V gene is TRBV5-4, the J gene TRBJ1-1; 7 nucleotides agree with TRBD1. There are 16 residues in the CDR3. The germline CDR1 and CDR2 sequences are SGHNT and YYREEE (reference sequence). Losses at the gene ends were 4 bases for V and 1 base for J; bases not matched to a gene: 10. DNA for the CDR3: TGTGCCAGCAGCCCCTATCCCGGGACAGAGAACACTGAAGCTTTCTTT. Its protein product is CASSPYPGTENTEAFF.

The gene calls are TRBV3-1 (or the pseudogene TRBV3-2) and TRBJ2-3; 7 bases map to TRBD1. Trimming removed 10 bases from V and 3 bases from J; junction bases left unmatched: 7. The V gene's germline CDR1 is LGHDT and CDR2 YNNKEL (reference sequence). The CDR3 runs to 13 residues. The CDR3 spells CAIRQGGTDTQYF. The CDR3 nucleotides are TGTGCCATTAGACAGGGTGGGACAGATACGCAGTATTTT.

The chain carries TRBV5-5 and TRBJ2-3; possibly TRBD1 for D (6 bases). The ends were cut back, 0 bases at V and 7 bases at J, with 9 bases in the middle. This CDR3 comprises 13 residues. Per the germline V gene, CDR1 is SGHKS and CDR2 is YYEKEE (reference sequence). DNA for the CDR3: TGTGCCAGCAGCTTGGTGACAGGCAATACGCAGTATTTT. This translates into CASSLVTGNTQYF.

The J gene is TRBJ2-1, the V gene TRBV7-9; D call uncertain. This CDR3 comprises 12 residues. Trimming left V 3 bases short and J 6 bases short, with 6 bases between. Germline values: CDR1 SEHNR, CDR2 FQNEAQ (reference sequence). The CDR3, as DNA: TGTGCCAGCAGCTTTGGCAGCAATGAGCAGTTCTTC. Translating gives CASSFGSNEQFF.

V gene TRBV5-4 combines with J gene TRBJ2-1; 8 positions agree with TRBD2. The junction had 5 bases not matched to a gene; V was cut back by 4 bases and J by 8 bases. Germline lookup yields CDR1 SGHNT and CDR2 YYREEE (reference sequence). CDR3 length: 13 amino acids. Here the CDR3 reads CASSGSGGDEQFF. CDR3 nucleotide sequence: TGTGCCAGCAGCGGGTCGGGGGGGGATGAGCAGTTCTTC.

This clone has a single count. The rearrangement uses TRBV7-2 and TRBJ1-1; the D is unclear. Germline V CDR1 and CDR2: SGHTA, FQGNSA. This CDR3 has 16 residues. Trimming removed 1 base from V and 3 bases from J, with 15 bases in between. CDR3 sequence reads: CASSLVTGLLDTEAFF. CDR3 sequence (DNA): TGTGCCAGCAGCTTAGTAACGGGTCTACTGGACACTGAAGCTTTCTTT.

The rearrangement joins TRBV6-5 to TRBJ1-1; weak D call: TRBD1 (6 bases). The CDR3 has 12 residues. Germline V gene data show CDR1 as MNHEY and CDR2 as SVGAGI. The germline V and J ends were trimmed by 6 bases and 6 bases, with 11 bases remaining between them. The CDR3 bases are TGTGCCAGCAGCCAGGGGTTGTCTGAAGCTTTCTTT. It codes for CASSQGLSEAFF.

J is TRBJ1-1 and V is TRBV6-6; D may be TRBD1 (6 bases). This CDR3 is 12 amino acids long. The V end lost 6 bases, the J end lost 4 bases, and 9 bases lay between the germline ends. CDR1 MNHNY and CDR2 SVGAGI come from the germline V gene (reference sequence). CDR3: CASRRDTTEAFF. The CDR3 DNA reads as TGTGCCAGCAGGAGGGACACCACTGAAGCTTTCTTT.

V is TRBV6-5 and J is TRBJ1-3, with D unclear. This CDR3 has 15 amino acids. Trimming cost V 0 bases and J 0 bases, with 6 bases left between them. Germline CDR1 reads MNHEY; CDR2 reads SVGAGI. This chain's CDR3 is CASSYSRSSGNTIYF. Here the CDR3 DNA reads TGTGCCAGCAGTTACTCCCGGAGCTCTGGAAACACCATATATTTT.

The rearrangement joins TRBV14 to TRBJ1-2; maybe TRBD1 (5 bases). The V and J ends lost 11 bases and 2 bases respectively, with 9 bases between them. The length of the CDR3 is 11 residues. Per germline, CDR1 SGHDN and CDR2 FVKESK. The CDR3 DNA reads as TGTGCCGGGAGGGACAACTATGGCTACACCTTC. Protein: CAGRDNYGYTF.

This rearrangement joins TRBV6-2 or TRBV6-3 to TRBJ1-1; no reliable D call. The germline V and J ends were trimmed by 2 bases and 0 bases, with 10 bases remaining between them. Per germline, CDR1 MNHEY and CDR2 SVGEGT. The CDR3 is 15 residues long. CDR3 sequence reads: CASSYRRELNTEAFF. In DNA, the CDR3 is TGTGCCAGCAGTTACCGGCGGGAATTGAACACTGAAGCTTTCTTT.

The rearrangement joins TRBV9 to TRBJ1-4; D remains ambiguous. V was pared by 0 bases and J by 4 bases, with 7 bases between. Germline V gene sequence: CDR1 SGDLS, CDR2 YYNGEE. This CDR3 comprises 14 residues. The CDR3, as DNA: TGTGCCAGCAGCGTAGCTGCGCTTAATGAAAAACTGTTTTTT. It translates to CASSVAALNEKLFF.

This chain joins TRBV27 and TRBJ2-7, with 8 bases identical to TRBD2. This CDR3 spans 15 amino acids. The J segment lost 2 bases and the V segment lost 4 bases, leaving 7 bases of the junction unmatched. In germline, CDR1 is MNHEY, CDR2 SMNVEV (reference sequence). For the CDR3, the DNA is TGTGCCAGCAGTTCCTTGACTAGCGTCGCCTACGAGCAGTACTTC. Translation: CASSSLTSVAYEQYF.

The chain links TRBV3-1 (or the pseudogene TRBV3-2) to TRBJ1-2; tentative D call: TRBD1 (5 bases). Looked up from germline, CDR1 is LGHDT and CDR2 is YNNKEL (reference sequence). CDR3 length: 14 amino acids. Deletions cut 3 bases from V and 2 bases from J, with 10 bases between. CDR3 sequence (DNA): TGTGCCAGCAGCCATGTTGGGGGGAACTATGGCTACACCTTC. Its translation: CASSHVGGNYGYTF.

This rearrangement joins TRBV11-3 to TRBJ2-1, with a weak D call TRBD2 (6 bases). Germline CDR1 SGHNT, CDR2 YENEEA. V lost 4 bases and J 5 bases, leaving 18 bases between the germline ends. The CDR3 totals 16 residues. The CDR3 nucleotides are TGTGCCAGCAGCTCCAAGCGGGCTGCTCCCGACAATGAGCAGTTCTTC. It specifies CASSSKRAAPDNEQFF. Variable domain in full (rest from reference TRBV11-3 and TRBJ2-1): EAGVVQSPRYKIIEKKQPVAFWCNPISGHNTLYWYLQNLGQGPELLIRYENEEAVDDSQLPKDRFSAERLKGVDSTLKIQPAELGDSAVYLCASSSKRAAPDNEQFFGPGTRLTVL.

The chain couples TRBV5-1 to TRBJ2-3; D may be TRBD1 (6 bases). V gave up 2 bases and J gave up 6 bases, with 10 bases separating them. Germline values: CDR1 SGHRS, CDR2 YFSETQ. The CDR3 runs to 13 residues. Here the CDR3 DNA reads TGCGCCAGCAGCTTCAGGGGTCTTGATACGCAGTATTTT. Translated, it gives CASSFRGLDTQYF.

This chain joins TRBV21-1 and TRBJ1-2. TRBV21-1 is labeled a pseudogene. This CDR3 comprises 11 residues. This CDR3 reads CASSKTYGYTF. DNA of the CDR3: TGTGCCAGCAGCAAAACCTACGGCTACACCTTC.

The chain uses TRBV9 and TRBJ1-2; tentatively, D is TRBD1 (6 bases). The CDR3 length is 15 residues. Per the germline V gene, CDR1 is SGDLS and CDR2 is YYNGEE. V lost 0 bases and J lost 4, with 13 bases in between. The CDR3 loop is CASSVARGRGYGYTF. DNA for the CDR3: TGTGCCAGCAGCGTAGCCAGGGGAAGGGGCTATGGCTACACCTTC.

The table lists this clone with a few counts. The chain recombines TRBV3-1 (or the pseudogene TRBV3-2) with TRBJ2-5; TRBD2 might be the D (5 bases). V was shortened by 0 bases and J by 10 bases, with 6 bases between the two germline ends. Germline CDR1 reads LGHDT; CDR2 reads YNNKEL (reference sequence). The CDR3 loop spans 11 amino acids. The DNA for the CDR3 is TGTGCCAGCAGCCAAGAAGCGGACCAGTACTTC. The encoded protein is CASSQEADQYF.

The CDR3 DNA sequence: TGTGCCAGCAGCCCCCAGAGGCAGGGTAATTCACCCCTCCACTTT. Its protein product is CASSPQRQGNSPLHF. The rearrangement joins TRBV11-2 to TRBJ1-6; D possibly corresponds to TRBD1 (5 bases). CDR3 length: 15 residues. Germline CDR1 and CDR2: SGHAT and FQNNGV. V was shortened by 5 bases and J by 6 bases, with 14 bases between the two germline ends. Filled out from reference TRBV11-2 and TRBJ1-6, the complete variable domain reads EAGVAQSPRYKIIEKRQSVAFWCNPISGHATLYWYQQILGQGPKLLIQFQNNGVVDDSQLPKDRFSAERLKGVDSTLKIQPAKLEDSAVYLCASSPQRQGNSPLHFGNGTRLTVT.